Sequencing of this T cell receptor (beta chain) was carried out in a study of HIV-infected patients and healthy controls. TCRdb used MiXCR to reprocess the 5' RACE reads, holding one entry per CDR3 protein. The sample has 60,000 to 70,000 distinct CDR3 sequences, roughly 21% seen once; the top ten hold approximately 1.5%. This clonotype was recorded many times. This CDR3 region has 15 residues. Germline CDR1 and CDR2: KGHSH and LQKENI. With V trimmed by 4 bases and J by 7 bases, 4 bases remained unmatched. Source material: CD4+ T cells from blood. This clonotype was obtained from a human donor in good health. The rearrangement joins TRBV18 to TRBJ2-3; 14 bases are a match to TRBD2. The CDR3 loop reads CASSQGLAGVNTQYF. DNA of the CDR3: TGTGCCAGCTCACAGGGACTAGCGGGAGTCAATACGCAGTATTTT.